What follows is one T cell receptor (beta chain) and its context. Antigen: not known. The PCR contained 60 Vbeta and 13 Jbeta primers. Profiled with immunoSEQ multiplex PCR; TCRdb holds only in-frame clones, not every one. Here the sample spans 110,000 or so clones, over 75% being singletons. This record comes from a study of cytomegalovirus exposure and HLA in healthy donors. CDR1 and CDR2 (germline): WNHNN, SYGVQD (reference sequence). Between the trimmed V and J ends, which lost 2 bases and 1 base, there was a span of 11 bases. This CDR3 has 16 residues. The study's findings and limits: CMV serostatus was the only recorded immune exposure for donors. Among donors in an Asian-associated ancestry cluster, a later analysis reportedly found fewer N-insertions than the approximately 700-donor mean.

This TCR derives from a woman aged 18-29 years in good health and CMV-seronegative. The V and J genes are TRBV10-1 and TRBJ2-2, with D tentatively TRBD1 (5 bases). The sample taken for sequencing was PBMCs. This CDR3 reads CASSERGGKNTGELFF. The CDR3 region has the DNA TGCGCCAGCAGTGAGAGGGGCGGAAAGAACACCGGGGAGCTGTTTTTT.